This TCR beta chain derives from a study of memory CD4+ T cells and cytomegalovirus serostatus. Study-level information: This sample comes from healthy Belgian adults, 9 CMV seropositive, around 26 seronegative. General study points: Suggested: most of the CMV-linked TCR signature lies in CD4+ memory cells.

Trimming at V came to 0 bases and at J to 0 bases, leaving 8 bases not matched to a gene. This CDR3 comprises 19 residues. The germline V gene encodes CDR1 SGHRS and CDR2 YFSETQ. The assay was immunoSEQ multiplex PCR, and TCRdb's table has in-frame clones only and misses some. The data contain about 44,000 clones, approximately 82% of them singletons. Single viable CD3+CD4+CD8-CD45RO+ cells were sorted as the memory CD4+ T cells. Regarding this clone: Its antigen is unidentified.

This TCR came from an adult in good health and CMV-seronegative. What was sequenced was memory CD4+ T cells from blood. The chain combines TRBV5-1 with TRBJ2-1; 11 positions match TRBD2. CDR3 region: CASSLEVAGGRSSYNEQFF. The CDR3 DNA sequence: TGCGCCAGCAGCTTGGAGGTAGCGGGGGGGCGGAGCTCCTACAATGAGCAGTTCTTC. The full variable domain, completed using reference TRBV5-1 and TRBJ2-1, is KAGVTQTPRYLIKTRGQQVTLSCSPISGHRSVSWYQQTPGQGLQFLFEYFSETQRNKGNFPGRFSGRQFSNSRSEMNVSTLELGDSALYLCASSLEVAGGRSSYNEQFFGPGTRLTVL.